A single sample is the source of the 8 T cell receptor beta chains below, sequenced in a study of beta chain features in type 1 diabetes. As every portion of the isolated RNA was reverse transcribed, the sequencing read expressed TCRB transcripts. Data came from immunoSEQ multiplex PCR; TCRdb stores just in-frame clones and leaves some out. The sample includes 350,000 to 400,000 clones, approximately 15% seen only once; the top ten take roughly 0.019%. Sequencing was performed on naive CD4+ T cells from blood. The receptor set was obtained from a woman under 30 in good health.

This clone was counted a few times. The rearrangement joins TRBV6-6 to TRBJ1-1; D perhaps matches TRBD1 (6 bases). Per the germline V gene, CDR1 is MNHNY and CDR2 is SVGAGI (reference sequence). CDR3 length equals 14 residues. Trimming stripped 4 bases from V and 0 bases from J, with 9 bases between. The CDR3 spells CASSSQGLNTEAFF. The CDR3 DNA reads TGTGCCAGCAGTTCCCAGGGGTTGAACACTGAAGCTTTCTTT.

The chain uses TRBV28 and TRBJ2-7; TRBD2 aligns across 8 bases. The CDR3 runs to 15 residues. Losses at the gene ends were 5 bases for V and 2 bases for J; bases not matched to a gene: 8. Germline loops: CDR1 MDHEN, CDR2 SYDVKM. The CDR3 is CASSAPGGSPYEQYF. DNA for the CDR3: TGTGCCAGCAGTGCCCCGGGAGGGAGCCCCTACGAGCAGTACTTC.

The chain employs TRBV20-1 and TRBJ2-1; possible D gene TRBD2, 7 bases. The CDR3 sequence is 10 residues long. The ends were cut back, 6 bases at V and 10 bases at J, with 10 bases in the middle. The germline CDR1 and CDR2 sequences are DFQATT and SNEGSKA (reference sequence). CDR3 in DNA: TGCAGTGCAAAGGGGGGGGAGCAGTTCTTC. It yields the protein CSAKGGEQFF.

This clone was counted only a few times. The chain is built from TRBV6-1 and TRBJ2-2, with D possibly being TRBD2 (6 bases). The CDR3 spans 13 residues. The V end lost 8 bases, the J end lost 7 bases, and 14 bases lay between the germline ends. Germline-derived CDR1 and CDR2 are MNHNS and SASEGT. The CDR3 loop reads CASWDFISGELFF. The CDR3 DNA follows: TGTGCCAGCTGGGACTTCATTAGCGGGGAGCTGTTTTTT.

The gene calls are TRBV5-1 and TRBJ2-4, with a weak D call TRBD2 (6 bases). With 3 bases removed from V and 4 bases from J, the gap between germline ends came to 8 bases. Germline CDR1 reads SGHRS; CDR2 reads YFSETQ. The CDR3 totals 13 residues. The CDR3 reads CASSSEGKNIQYF. The CDR3 nucleotides read TGCGCCAGCAGCTCGGAGGGTAAAAACATTCAGTACTTC.

The chain is built from TRBV7-9 and TRBJ2-6, with D possibly TRBD2 on 6 matching bases. The CDR3 is 16 residues long. V dropped 0 bases and J dropped 3 bases, with 9 bases sitting between them. Looked up from germline, CDR1 is SEHNR and CDR2 is FQNEAQ (reference sequence). For the CDR3, the DNA is TGTGCCAGCAGCTTAGCGTCGGGGGTTGGGGCCAACGTCCTGACTTTC. This translates into CASSLASGVGANVLTF.

The chain uses TRBV2 and TRBJ1-1; tentative D call: TRBD1 (6 bases). CDR1 is SNHLY and CDR2 is FYNNEI in the germline V gene. V dropped 5 bases and J dropped 3 bases, with 13 bases sitting between them. This CDR3 comprises 14 residues. The CDR3 DNA follows: TGTGCCAGCAGTCCGTTCGACAGGTACACTGAAGCTTTCTTT. It yields the protein CASSPFDRYTEAFF.

CDR3 in DNA: TGTGCCAGTAGTATCACCGGGACAGGGAACAATGAGCAGTTCTTC. Its translation: CASSITGTGNNEQFF. The rearrangement joins TRBV19 to TRBJ2-1; 9 bases match TRBD1. The ends lost 3 bases at V and 5 bases at J; junction bases unmatched: 5. Germline loops: CDR1 LNHDA, CDR2 SQIVND (reference sequence). The CDR3 contains 15 residues.